A single sample is the source of the 21 T cell receptor beta chains below, sequenced in a study of shared T cell receptors in the human thymus. Assay used: immunoSEQ multiplex PCR; TCRdb lists only in-frame clones, some missing. The sample has hundreds of thousands of clones; around 85% are singletons. The sample was also linked to a second study, of human thymus T cells.

Sequencing used thymocytes. The receptors originated from a girl in the first two years of life with a congenital heart defect.

This clone was detected a few times. The genes are TRBV19 and TRBJ2-2; perhaps TRBD2 as D (6 bases). CDR1 and CDR2 from the germline V gene are LNHDA and SQIVND (reference sequence). Between the trimmed V and J ends, which lost 4 bases and 6 bases, there was a span of 15 bases. CDR3 length: 15 amino acids. The CDR3 region has the DNA TGTGCCAGTAGTACGGCCGGGACTCGGTCCGGGGAGCTGTTTTTT. Translating it yields CASSTAGTRSGELFF.

The rearrangement joins TRBV4-3 to TRBJ2-7, with D possibly matching TRBD2 (6 bases). Germline values: CDR1 LGHNA, CDR2 YSLEER. The CDR3 runs to 16 residues. The V end was cut by 3 bases, the J end by 6 bases, with 21 bases between. CDR3 amino acids: CASSHRVGGRAGEQYF. For the CDR3, the DNA is TGCGCCAGCAGCCACAGGGTTGGAGGGCGGGCGGGCGAGCAGTACTTC.

CDR3 bases: TGTGCCAGCAGCCAATACGGACCCATGTCTGGGACTTACAAGTGGGATACGCAGTATTTT. This encodes CASSQYGPMSGTYKWDTQYF. This chain connects TRBV4-2 to TRBJ2-3; D perhaps matches TRBD2 (6 bases). Trimming stripped 2 bases from V and 6 bases from J, with 30 bases between. From germline, CDR1 is LGHNA and CDR2 YNFKEQ. The CDR3 spans 20 residues.

The V gene is TRBV6-1, the J gene TRBJ2-7, with 11 nucleotides matching TRBD2. The CDR3 is 15 amino acids. The germline V gene has CDR1 MNHNS and CDR2 SASEGT. The trim removed 6 bases at V and 1 base at J, leaving 5 bases unmatched. The CDR3 sequence: CASRKRLAGSYEQYF. The CDR3 region has the DNA TGTGCCAGCAGAAAACGACTAGCGGGGTCCTACGAGCAGTACTTC.

J is TRBJ1-3 and V is TRBV7-9; D may be TRBD1 (6 bases). The V end lost 8 bases, the J end lost 7 bases, and 18 bases lay between the germline ends. Germline CDR1 and CDR2: SEHNR and FQNEAQ (reference sequence). The CDR3 is made up of 14 amino acids. The DNA for the CDR3 is TGTGCCAGCGGGAAGTGGGGGCCGGCTAACACCATATATTTT. Encoded protein: CASGKWGPANTIYF. The variable domain in full, completed from reference TRBV7-9 and TRBJ1-3, reads DTGVSQNPRHKITKRGQNVTFRCDPISEHNRLYWYRQTLGQGPEFLTYFQNEAQLEKSRLLSDRFSAERPKGSFSTLEIQRTEQGDSAMYLCASGKWGPANTIYFGEGSWLTVV.

To note about this clone: Distinct nucleotide sequences in the sample also encode this CDR3. The CDR3 protein is CASSLDRGDGYTF. CDR3 DNA sequence: TGTGCCAGCAGCTTGGACAGGGGGGATGGCTACACCTTC. J is TRBJ1-2 and V is TRBV5-6; TRBD1 aligns across 8 bases. The CDR3 has 13 amino acids. V dropped 0 bases and J dropped 6; count of bases not matched to a gene: 1. CDR1 SGHDT and CDR2 YYEEEE come from the germline V gene.

The chain carries TRBV19 and TRBJ1-5; D might be TRBD1 (5 bases). The CDR3 spans 13 residues. The germline V gene encodes CDR1 LNHDA and CDR2 SQIVND (reference sequence). Trimming pared 3 bases from V and 5 bases from J, leaving 8 bases between. The DNA of the CDR3 is TGTGCCAGTAGTATGACAGCATATCAGCCCCAGCATTTT. This gives the protein CASSMTAYQPQHF. Drawing the rest from reference TRBV19 and TRBJ1-5, the complete variable domain is DGGITQSPKYLFRKEGQNVTLSCEQNLNHDAMYWYRQDPGQGLRLIYYSQIVNDFQKGDIAEGYSVSREKKESFPLTVTSAQKNPTAFYLCASSMTAYQPQHFGDGTRLSIL.

The V and J genes are TRBV7-2 and TRBJ1-4; D remains unclear. The CDR3 has 14 amino acids. The germline V gene encodes CDR1 SGHTA and CDR2 FQGNSA. Between the trimmed V and J ends, which lost 1 base and 8 bases, there was a span of 11 bases. The DNA for the CDR3 is TGTGCCAGCAGCTTAGTGTCCGCCAGAGAAAAACTGTTTTTT. Amino acid sequence: CASSLVSAREKLFF.

The chain has TRBV5-6 and TRBJ2-7; the D gene is possibly TRBD2 (6 bases). Germline V lookup: CDR1 SGHDT, CDR2 YYEEEE. Trimming cost V 0 bases and J 7 bases, with 17 bases left between them. CDR3 size: 15 residues. This CDR3 reads CASSLETAGPCEQYF. Here the CDR3 DNA reads TGTGCCAGCAGCTTGGAGACGGCGGGGCCTTGTGAGCAGTACTTC.

CDR3 in amino acids: CASKFGGGAGRWVPETQYF. CDR3 nucleotide sequence: TGTGCCAGCAAGTTCGGCGGGGGGGCCGGTAGATGGGTGCCAGAGACCCAGTACTTC. The genes are TRBV27 and TRBJ2-5; 9 bases line up with TRBD2. Per the germline V gene, CDR1 is MNHEY and CDR2 is SMNVEV (reference sequence). V shed 7 bases and J 4 bases; nucleotides not matched to a gene: 22. The CDR3 extends over 19 amino acids.

CDR3 bases: TGTGCCACGAAAACAGGGGGCATATATGGCTACACCTTC. Its protein product is CATKTGGIYGYTF. This chain connects TRBV2 to TRBJ1-2; 9 nucleotides agree with TRBD1. The V gene end was trimmed by 10 bases and the J gene end by 5 bases; junction bases not matched to a gene: 8. The CDR3 spans 13 residues. Germline-derived CDR1 and CDR2 are SNHLY and FYNNEI.

The chain employs TRBV14 and TRBJ1-2; D is ambiguous. Germline V gives CDR1 SGHDN, CDR2 FVKESK. This CDR3 has 19 residues. Trimming pared 2 bases from V and 3 bases from J, leaving 25 bases between. The CDR3 region is CASSQTSYGSFDYDYGYTF. Here the CDR3 DNA reads TGTGCCAGCAGCCAAACTTCCTATGGTTCCTTTGATTACGACTATGGCTACACCTTC. The whole variable domain, remainder taken from reference TRBV14 and TRBJ1-2, is EAGVTQFPSHSVIEKGQTVTLRCDPISGHDNLYWYRRVMGKEIKFLLHFVKESKQDESGMPNNRFLAERTGGTYSTLKVQPAELEDSGVYFCASSQTSYGSFDYDYGYTFGSGTRLTVV.

V gene TRBV4-1 combines with J gene TRBJ2-1, with 8 nucleotides matching TRBD1. The J segment lost 7 bases and the V segment lost 2 bases, leaving 16 bases of the junction unmatched. The CDR3 is 18 amino acids. Germline lookup yields CDR1 MGHRA and CDR2 YSYEKL. CDR3 nucleotides: TGCGCCAGCAGCCAAACCCCGATTACAGGGGGAGACCTAAATGAGCAGTTCTTC. Its protein is CASSQTPITGGDLNEQFF.

The rearrangement uses TRBV6-5 and TRBJ1-1, with 10 bases that match TRBD1. The germline gives CDR1 MNHEY, CDR2 SVGAGI. This CDR3 is 13 amino acids long. Trimming at V came to 6 bases and at J to 5 bases, leaving 3 bases not matched to a gene. CDR3 nucleotide sequence: TGTGCCAGCAGAGGGGACAGGGGTACTGAAGCTTTCTTT. Residues: CASRGDRGTEAFF.

The rearrangement joins TRBV28 to TRBJ2-7; tentative D call: TRBD1 (6 bases). Germline V gene lookup returns CDR1 MDHEN and CDR2 SYDVKM. This CDR3 is 15 amino acids long. Trimming removed 6 bases from V and 2 bases from J, with 17 bases in between. The CDR3 reads CASSLTGQYTYEQYF. The CDR3 DNA is TGTGCCAGCAGCCTTACAGGACAGTACACCTACGAGCAGTACTTC.

This chain joins TRBV27 and TRBJ2-7, with 8 bases that match TRBD2. Germline-derived CDR1 and CDR2 are MNHEY and SMNVEV (reference sequence). The CDR3 is made up of 15 amino acids. V was pared by 0 bases and J by 7 bases, with 8 bases of the junction left unmatched. The CDR3 DNA sequence: TGTGCCAGCAGTTTATCATACGACCGGGGGGGAGAGCAGTACTTC. Translated, it gives CASSLSYDRGGEQYF.

This clone was recorded once. The V gene is TRBV11-3, the J gene TRBJ2-7; D gene unclear. The CDR3 is 13 amino acids. V was shortened by 1 base and J by 2 bases, with 6 bases between the two germline ends. CDR1 and CDR2 (germline): SGHNT, YENEEA. The CDR3 reads CASSLGPAYEQYF. The CDR3 DNA reads as TGTGCCAGCAGCTTAGGGCCTGCCTACGAGCAGTACTTC.

The rearrangement links TRBV27 to TRBJ1-4; D uncertain. The CDR3 consists of 17 residues. In germline, CDR1 is MNHEY, CDR2 SMNVEV (reference sequence). V gave up 3 bases and J gave up 7 bases, with 21 bases separating them. The CDR3 loop is CASSFGGEGSRAEKLFF. In DNA, the CDR3 is TGTGCCAGCAGTTTTGGTGGGGAGGGCTCGCGGGCTGAAAAACTGTTTTTT.

This chain connects TRBV4-2 to TRBJ1-1; TRBD1 is a possible D gene (6 bases). Germline V CDR1 and CDR2: LGHNA, YNFKEQ. Trimming took 3 bases from V and 2 from J, leaving 19 bases between them. The CDR3 is made up of 17 amino acids. The CDR3 protein is CASSQETPTGLNTEAFF. CDR3 in DNA: TGTGCCAGCAGCCAGGAAACTCCGACAGGACTTAACACTGAAGCTTTCTTT.

The V and J genes are TRBV19 and TRBJ2-3, with TRBD1 matching over 9 bases. With 5 bases clipped from V and 4 bases from J, the junction kept 10 bases outside the gene matches. The CDR3 totals 16 residues. Germline CDR1 is LNHDA and CDR2 is SQIVND (reference sequence). The CDR3 spells CASSCPGTGLSDTQYF. Here the CDR3 DNA reads TGTGCCAGTAGTTGCCCCGGGACAGGGTTATCAGATACGCAGTATTTT.

This clone was counted once. The rearrangement joins TRBV19 to TRBJ1-1; no definite D call. The CDR3 covers 15 residues. Trimming took 8 bases from V and 1 from J, leaving 17 bases between them. Germline CDR1 and CDR2: LNHDA and SQIVND (reference sequence). In DNA, the CDR3 is TGTGCCAGTGGAGGCAGATCCTTAACGAACACTGAAGCTTTCTTT. Amino acids: CASGGRSLTNTEAFF. Looking up the rest from reference TRBV19 and TRBJ1-1 gives the full variable domain: DGGITQSPKYLFRKEGQNVTLSCEQNLNHDAMYWYRQDPGQGLRLIYYSQIVNDFQKGDIAEGYSVSREKKESFPLTVTSAQKNPTAFYLCASGGRSLTNTEAFFGQGTRLTVV.